The 19 T cell receptor beta chains presented below share a single source sample, sequenced in a study of shared clonotypes between healthy human individuals. Naive CD8 cells were CD45RO-negative, positively selected for CCR7, excluding terminally differentiated effector memory CD45RA+ cells. The data were produced by immunoSEQ multiplex PCR, yet TCRdb's version contains in-frame clones alone and is incomplete. The sample records approximately 600,000 clones, about 95% being singletons. The sample was naive CD8+ T cells sorted from blood. The receptors derive from a woman aged 25 to 39 in good health.

The chain employs TRBV13 and TRBJ2-7, with 12 bases aligning to TRBD2. The V segment lost 5 bases and the J segment 4 bases; nucleotides outside the gene matches: 6. CDR3 length equals 15 residues. Germline lookup yields CDR1 PRHDT and CDR2 FYEKMQ (reference sequence). The CDR3 DNA reads TGTGCCAGCAGCCCGAGGACTAGCGGGATATACGAGCAGTACTTC. This codes for CASSPRTSGIYEQYF. Using reference TRBV13 and TRBJ2-7 for the parts outside the CDR3, the full variable domain is AAGVIQSPRHLIKEKRETATLKCYPIPRHDTVYWYQQGPGQDPQFLISFYEKMQSDKGSIPDRFSAQQFSDYHSELNMSSLELGDSALYFCASSPRTSGIYEQYFGPGTRLTVT.

This sequence joins TRBV6-6 and TRBJ2-7; no clear D. Trimming took off 0 bases at V and 1 base at J, with 10 bases between the two ends. Germline V CDR1 and CDR2: MNHNY, SVGAGI (reference sequence). The CDR3 is 15 amino acids. The CDR3 sequence is CASSYSVYLSYEQYF. The CDR3 region has the DNA TGTGCCAGCAGTTACTCGGTGTATCTGTCCTACGAGCAGTACTTC.

The chain couples TRBV5-4 to TRBJ2-7, with TRBD1 as a possible D gene (6 bases). The CDR3 spans 12 residues. V lost 4 bases and J lost 5, with 10 bases in between. Germline V gene data show CDR1 as SGHNT and CDR2 as YYREEE (reference sequence). The CDR3 coding sequence is TGTGCCAGCAGCAACAGGGCCGACGAGCAGTACTTC. Encoded protein: CASSNRADEQYF.

V and J are TRBV5-1 and TRBJ2-7; D perhaps matches TRBD2 (6 bases). Germline V gene sequence: CDR1 SGHRS, CDR2 YFSETQ. This CDR3 is 15 amino acids long. Trimming removed 6 bases at V and 3 bases at J, with 19 bases between. Written as DNA, the CDR3 is TGCGCCAGCACCGGGACTGACCGTGAAAACTACGAGCAGTACTTC. Encoded protein: CASTGTDRENYEQYF.

This clone has a single count. This chain uses TRBV11-2 with TRBJ2-3, with 12 positions matching TRBD2. The CDR3 loop spans 18 amino acids. With V trimmed by 5 bases and J by 2 bases, 11 bases remained unmatched. CDR1 is SGHAT and CDR2 is FQNNGV in the germline V gene. The CDR3 DNA reads as TGTGCCAGCAGCCCCTCCCGACTAGCGGGAGATCCCACAGATACGCAGTATTTT. Translating gives CASSPSRLAGDPTDTQYF.

This clone has a single count. This chain connects TRBV27 to TRBJ2-7; weak D call: TRBD2 (5 bases). Deletions cut 5 bases from V and 4 bases from J, with 12 bases between. This CDR3 contains 13 residues. Germline CDR1 reads MNHEY; CDR2 reads SMNVEV (reference sequence). The CDR3 nucleotides are TGTGCCAGCAGTCCGTCTCGGAGGTACGAGCAGTACTTC. Translated: CASSPSRRYEQYF.

The chain recombines TRBV6-5 with TRBJ1-3, with 7 positions matching TRBD1. V dropped 5 bases and J dropped 2; count of bases not matched to a gene: 6. The CDR3 loop spans 15 amino acids. Germline CDR1 and CDR2: MNHEY and SVGAGI. Written as DNA, the CDR3 is TGTGCCAGCAGTCCCTGGGACAGTCCTGGAAACACCATATATTTT. This encodes CASSPWDSPGNTIYF.

The gene calls are TRBV28 and TRBJ1-1, with 7 nucleotides matching TRBD1. V lost 4 bases and J lost 8; bases outside the gene matches: 13. The CDR3 length is 15 residues. CDR1 and CDR2 from the germline V gene are MDHEN and SYDVKM. CDR3 nucleotides: TGTGCCAGCAGTTCCTCCCGCGACAGGGTGTTAGAAGCTTTCTTT. Protein product: CASSSSRDRVLEAFF. The full variable domain, with the rest looked up from reference TRBV28 and TRBJ1-1, is DVKVTQSSRYLVKRTGEKVFLECVQDMDHENMFWYRQDPGLGLRLIYFSYDVKMKEKGDIPEGYSVSREKKERFSLILESASTNQTSMYLCASSSSRDRVLEAFFGQGTRLTVV.

CDR3 bases: TGTGCCAGCAGCTCCCAGCGGGACTCCTACGAGCAGTACTTC. Protein sequence: CASSSQRDSYEQYF. The chain uses TRBV13 and TRBJ2-7; 7 nucleotides agree with TRBD2. Germline lookup yields CDR1 PRHDT and CDR2 FYEKMQ (reference sequence). The CDR3 is 14 amino acids. Unmatched junction bases numbered 3, after V lost 4 bases and J lost 0 bases.

V is TRBV27 and J is TRBJ2-3, with a possible D match to TRBD2 (5 bases). Deletions cut 4 bases from V and 6 bases from J, with 14 bases between. CDR3 length: 14 residues. The germline V gene has CDR1 MNHEY and CDR2 SMNVEV (reference sequence). This CDR3 is CASSSGSLGDTQYF. CDR3 DNA sequence: TGTGCCAGCAGTTCGGGATCCCTGGGGGATACGCAGTATTTT.

The rearrangement links TRBV4-1 to TRBJ1-2, with D unclear. There are 15 residues in the CDR3. In germline, CDR1 is MGHRA, CDR2 YSYEKL. With 1 base removed from V and 9 bases from J, the gap between germline ends came to 18 bases. CDR3 protein: CASSQVFNPGTSYTF. The CDR3 region has the DNA TGCGCCAGCAGCCAAGTTTTCAATCCGGGTACAAGCTACACCTTC.

This clone was seen only a few times. The rearrangement joins TRBV18 to TRBJ2-7, with 7 nucleotides matching TRBD2. This CDR3 has 14 residues. CDR1 and CDR2 from the germline V gene are KGHSH and LQKENI. The V segment lost 2 bases and the J segment 2 bases; nucleotides outside the gene matches: 3. The CDR3 DNA follows: TGTGCCAGCTCACCAGGGAGGGATGCCTACGAGCAGTACTTC. Translation: CASSPGRDAYEQYF.

The chain links TRBV5-6 to TRBJ2-5; TRBD2 is a possible D gene (6 bases). Germline lookup yields CDR1 SGHDT and CDR2 YYEEEE. The V gene lost 2 bases and the J gene lost 1 base, with 15 bases spanning the gap. CDR3 length: 16 amino acids. CDR3 protein: CASSFLREWTQETQYF. As DNA, the CDR3 is TGTGCCAGCAGCTTTCTACGGGAGTGGACCCAAGAGACCCAGTACTTC.

V usage is TRBV11-2 and J usage is TRBJ1-2; TRBD1 agrees at 9 bases. The length of the CDR3 is 15 residues. CDR1 and CDR2 (germline): SGHAT, FQNNGV. Unmatched junction bases numbered 11, after V lost 5 bases and J lost 7 bases. CDR3 in amino acids: CASSPPGQGLRGYTF. In DNA form, the CDR3 reads TGTGCCAGCAGCCCTCCGGGACAGGGCCTTCGTGGCTACACCTTC.

V is TRBV27 and J is TRBJ2-7, with 10 bases lining up with TRBD1. This CDR3 is built from 17 residues. CDR1 is MNHEY, CDR2 SMNVEV, per germline (reference sequence). J gave up 5 bases and V 0 bases, and 10 bases lay outside the gene matches. The CDR3 nucleotides are TGTGCCAGCAGTTTATCTATCGGCGGGACAGGGGACCACGAGCAGTACTTC. The encoded protein is CASSLSIGGTGDHEQYF.

The rearrangement joins TRBV13 to TRBJ2-5; TRBD1 matches at 10 bases. V gave up 5 bases and J gave up 4 bases; unmatched junction bases: 7. Germline V gene lookup returns CDR1 PRHDT and CDR2 FYEKMQ (reference sequence). The CDR3 length is 15 residues. The CDR3 here is CASSPRQGASETQYF. The CDR3 DNA reads TGTGCCAGCAGCCCTCGACAGGGGGCATCAGAGACCCAGTACTTC.

This chain connects TRBV29-1 to TRBJ2-2; D unresolved. Germline CDR1 SQVTM, CDR2 ANQGSEA. CDR3 length equals 14 residues. Trimming pared 6 bases from V and 2 bases from J, leaving 13 bases between. CDR3 loop: CSVEKGLNTGELFF. CDR3 DNA: TGCAGCGTCGAAAAAGGGCTTAACACCGGGGAGCTGTTTTTT.

The chain combines TRBV9 with TRBJ2-1; D not certain. CDR3 length: 12 residues. V lost 2 bases and J lost 6, with 6 bases in between. Germline V gene sequence: CDR1 SGDLS, CDR2 YYNGEE. Here the CDR3 DNA reads TGTGCCAGCAGCGTTTCTAGCAATGAGCAGTTCTTC. Translating gives CASSVSSNEQFF. The full variable domain, completed using reference TRBV9 and TRBJ2-1, is DSGVTQTPKHLITATGQRVTLRCSPRSGDLSVYWYQQSLDQGLQFLIQYYNGEERAKGNILERFSAQQFPDLHSELNLSSLELGDSALYFCASSVSSNEQFFGPGTRLTVL.

The chain has TRBV7-9 and TRBJ2-7; 7 bases align to TRBD2. The CDR3 runs 14 residues. V trimming: 5 bases; J trimming: 2 bases; junction bases outside the gene matches: 6. The V gene's germline CDR1 is SEHNR and CDR2 FQNEAQ (reference sequence). The CDR3 protein is CASSPPGLTYEQYF. The CDR3 DNA follows: TGTGCCAGCAGCCCACCGGGACTAACCTACGAGCAGTACTTC.